Described below is a single T cell receptor (beta chain) sequence and its context. Profiling relied on immunoSEQ multiplex PCR, and the TCRdb table lists in-frame clones only, not all of them. The sample carries 110,000 to 150,000 clones, roughly four fifths recorded once. The data derive from a study of blood T cell repertoires in COVID-19. As for the study in general: Acute and convalescent COVID-19 specimens originated in the United States, Italy and Spain. In each case, the material was cDNA or gDNA derived from T cells, B-cell-depleted T cells, or PBMCs.

J gave up 4 bases and V 8 bases, and 6 bases lay outside the gene matches. CDR3 length equals 13 residues. Per germline, CDR1 MNHNY and CDR2 SVGAGI (reference sequence). The V gene is TRBV6-6, the J gene TRBJ2-7, with TRBD1 matching over 9 bases. The receptor comes from an elderly man with acute or convalescent COVID-19. Sample: peripheral blood. The CDR3 region is CASVRQGGYEQYF. The CDR3 coding sequence is TGTGCCAGCGTACGACAGGGGGGGTACGAGCAGTACTTC.